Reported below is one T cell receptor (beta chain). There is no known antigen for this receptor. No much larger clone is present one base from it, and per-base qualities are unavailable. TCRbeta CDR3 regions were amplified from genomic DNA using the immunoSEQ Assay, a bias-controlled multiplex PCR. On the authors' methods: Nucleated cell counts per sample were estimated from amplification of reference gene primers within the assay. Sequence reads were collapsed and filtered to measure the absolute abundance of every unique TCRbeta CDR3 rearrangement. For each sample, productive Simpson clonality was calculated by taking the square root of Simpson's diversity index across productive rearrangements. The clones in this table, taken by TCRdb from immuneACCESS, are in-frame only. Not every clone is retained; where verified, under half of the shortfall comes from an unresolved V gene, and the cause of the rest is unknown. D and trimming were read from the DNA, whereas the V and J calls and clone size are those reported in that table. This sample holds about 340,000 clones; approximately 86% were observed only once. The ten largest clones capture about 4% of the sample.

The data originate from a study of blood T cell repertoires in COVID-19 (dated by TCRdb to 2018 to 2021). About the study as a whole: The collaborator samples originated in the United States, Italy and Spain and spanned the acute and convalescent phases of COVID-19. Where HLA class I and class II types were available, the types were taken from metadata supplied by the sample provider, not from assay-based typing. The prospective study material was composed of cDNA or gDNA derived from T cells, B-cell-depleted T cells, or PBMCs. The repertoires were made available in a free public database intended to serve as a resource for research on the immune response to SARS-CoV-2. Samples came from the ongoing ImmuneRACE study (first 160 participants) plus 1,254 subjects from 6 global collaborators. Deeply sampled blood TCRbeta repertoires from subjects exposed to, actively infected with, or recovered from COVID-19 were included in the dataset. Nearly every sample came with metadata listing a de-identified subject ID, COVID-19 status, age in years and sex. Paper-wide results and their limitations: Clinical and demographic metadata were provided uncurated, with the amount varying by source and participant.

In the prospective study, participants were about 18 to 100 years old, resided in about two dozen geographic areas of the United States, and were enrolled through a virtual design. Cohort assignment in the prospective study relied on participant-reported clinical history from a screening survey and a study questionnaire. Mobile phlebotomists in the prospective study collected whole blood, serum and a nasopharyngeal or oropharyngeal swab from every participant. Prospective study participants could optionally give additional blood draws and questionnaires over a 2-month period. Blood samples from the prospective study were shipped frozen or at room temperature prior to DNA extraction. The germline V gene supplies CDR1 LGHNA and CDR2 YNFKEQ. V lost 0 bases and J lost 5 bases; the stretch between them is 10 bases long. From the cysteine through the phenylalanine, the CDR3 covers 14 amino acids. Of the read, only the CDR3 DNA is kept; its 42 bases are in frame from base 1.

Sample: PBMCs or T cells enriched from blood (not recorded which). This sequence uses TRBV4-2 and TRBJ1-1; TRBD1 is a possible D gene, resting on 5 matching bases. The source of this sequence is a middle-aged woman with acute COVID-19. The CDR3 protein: CASSQESQGTEAFF. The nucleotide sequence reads TGTGCCAGCAGCCAAGAATCGCAGGGAACTGAAGCTTTCTTT.